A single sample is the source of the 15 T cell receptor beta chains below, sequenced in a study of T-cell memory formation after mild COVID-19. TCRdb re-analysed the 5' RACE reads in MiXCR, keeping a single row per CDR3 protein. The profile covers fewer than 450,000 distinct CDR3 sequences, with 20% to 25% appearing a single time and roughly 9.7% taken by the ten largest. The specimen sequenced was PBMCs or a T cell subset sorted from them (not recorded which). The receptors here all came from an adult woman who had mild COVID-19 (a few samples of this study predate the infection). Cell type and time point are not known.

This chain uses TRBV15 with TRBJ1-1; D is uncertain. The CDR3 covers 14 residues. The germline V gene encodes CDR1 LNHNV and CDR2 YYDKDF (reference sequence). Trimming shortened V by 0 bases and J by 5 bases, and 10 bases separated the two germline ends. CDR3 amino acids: CATSRDFRGTEAFF. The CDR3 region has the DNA TGTGCCACCAGCAGAGATTTCCGTGGGACTGAAGCTTTCTTT.

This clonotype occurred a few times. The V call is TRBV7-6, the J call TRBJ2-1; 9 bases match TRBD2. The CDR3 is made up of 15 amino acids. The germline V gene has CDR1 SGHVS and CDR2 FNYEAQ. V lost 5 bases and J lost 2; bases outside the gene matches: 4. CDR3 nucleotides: TGTGCCAGCAGCGCTAGCGGGGCCCCCTACAATGAGCAGTTCTTC. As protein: CASSASGAPYNEQFF.

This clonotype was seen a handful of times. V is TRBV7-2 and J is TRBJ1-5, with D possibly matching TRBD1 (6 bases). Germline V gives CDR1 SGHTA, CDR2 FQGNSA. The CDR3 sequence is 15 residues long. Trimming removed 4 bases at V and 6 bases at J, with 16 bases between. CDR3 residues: CASSSNAGTTQPQHF. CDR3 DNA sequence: TGTGCCAGCAGCTCTAACGCCGGGACAACTCAGCCCCAGCATTTT. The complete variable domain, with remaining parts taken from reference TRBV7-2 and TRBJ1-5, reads GAGVSQSPSNKVTEKGKDVELRCDPISGHTALYWYRQSLGQGLEFLIYFQGNSAPDKSGLPSDRFSAERTGGSVSTLTIQRTQQEDSAVYLCASSSNAGTTQPQHFGDGTRLSIL.

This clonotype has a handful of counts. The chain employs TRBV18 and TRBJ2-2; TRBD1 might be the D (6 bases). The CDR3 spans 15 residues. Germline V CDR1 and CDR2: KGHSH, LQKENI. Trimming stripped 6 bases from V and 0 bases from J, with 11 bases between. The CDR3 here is CASSRTDANTGELFF. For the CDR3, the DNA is TGTGCCAGCTCTCGGACAGACGCGAACACCGGGGAGCTGTTTTTT.

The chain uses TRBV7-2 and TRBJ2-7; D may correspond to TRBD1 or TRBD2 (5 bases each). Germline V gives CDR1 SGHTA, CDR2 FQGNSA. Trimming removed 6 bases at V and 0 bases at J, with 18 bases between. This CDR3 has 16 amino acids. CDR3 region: CASRRDSSRASYEQYF. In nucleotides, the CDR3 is TGTGCCAGCAGACGAGACAGTTCGAGGGCCTCCTACGAGCAGTACTTC.

CDR3: CASSYSETDTYEQYF. The CDR3 region has the DNA TGTGCCAGCAGTTATTCAGAGACAGACACCTACGAGCAGTACTTC. The rearrangement joins TRBV6-6 to TRBJ2-7, with D perhaps TRBD1 (5 bases). Germline V gene sequence: CDR1 MNHNY, CDR2 SVGAGI (reference sequence). The CDR3 is 15 amino acids. V lost 3 bases, J lost 2 bases, and 14 bases lay in between.

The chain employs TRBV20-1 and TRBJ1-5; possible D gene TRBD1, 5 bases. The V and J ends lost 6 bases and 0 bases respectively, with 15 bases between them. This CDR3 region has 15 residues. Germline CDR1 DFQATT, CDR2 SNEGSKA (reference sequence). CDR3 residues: CSARSGTLSNQPQHF. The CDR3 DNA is TGCAGTGCCCGGTCGGGGACCCTTAGCAATCAGCCCCAGCATTTT.

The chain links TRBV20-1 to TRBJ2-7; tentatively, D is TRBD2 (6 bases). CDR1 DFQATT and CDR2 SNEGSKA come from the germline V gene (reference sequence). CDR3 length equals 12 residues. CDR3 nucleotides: TGCAGGGTACAGAGCGGGCCCAGTGAACAGTACTTC. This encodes CRVQSGPSEQYF.

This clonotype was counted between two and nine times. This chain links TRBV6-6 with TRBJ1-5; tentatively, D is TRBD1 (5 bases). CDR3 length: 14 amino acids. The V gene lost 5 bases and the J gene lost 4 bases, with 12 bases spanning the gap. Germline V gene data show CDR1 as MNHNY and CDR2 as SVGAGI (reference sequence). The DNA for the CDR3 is TGTGCCAGCAGTCTCCGGGGGGGGAATCAGCCCCAGCATTTT. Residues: CASSLRGGNQPQHF.

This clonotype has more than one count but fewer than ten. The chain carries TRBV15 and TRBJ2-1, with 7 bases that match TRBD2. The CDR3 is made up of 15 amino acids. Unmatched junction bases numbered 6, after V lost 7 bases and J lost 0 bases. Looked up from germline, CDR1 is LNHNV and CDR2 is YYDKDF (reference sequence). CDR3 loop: CATTTGGSSYNEQFF. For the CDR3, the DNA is TGTGCCACCACAACGGGAGGCAGCTCCTACAATGAGCAGTTCTTC.

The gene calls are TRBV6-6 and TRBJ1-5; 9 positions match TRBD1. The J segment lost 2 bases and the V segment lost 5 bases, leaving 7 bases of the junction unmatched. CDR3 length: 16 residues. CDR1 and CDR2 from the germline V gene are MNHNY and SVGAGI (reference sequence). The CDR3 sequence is CASSHRGRIGNQPQHF. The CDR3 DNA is TGTGCCAGCAGTCACAGGGGGCGCATCGGCAATCAGCCCCAGCATTTT.

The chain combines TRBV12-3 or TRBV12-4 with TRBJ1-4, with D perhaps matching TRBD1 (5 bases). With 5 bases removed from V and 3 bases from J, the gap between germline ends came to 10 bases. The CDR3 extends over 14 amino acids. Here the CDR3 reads CASSPTVSNEKLFF. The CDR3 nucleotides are TGTGCCAGCAGTCCGACAGTATCTAATGAAAAACTGTTTTTT.

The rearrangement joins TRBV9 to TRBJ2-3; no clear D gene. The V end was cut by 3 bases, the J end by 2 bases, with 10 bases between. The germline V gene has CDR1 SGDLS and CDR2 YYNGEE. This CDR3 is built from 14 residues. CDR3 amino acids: CASSATTITDTQYF. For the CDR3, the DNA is TGTGCCAGCAGCGCAACTACCATCACAGATACGCAGTATTTT.

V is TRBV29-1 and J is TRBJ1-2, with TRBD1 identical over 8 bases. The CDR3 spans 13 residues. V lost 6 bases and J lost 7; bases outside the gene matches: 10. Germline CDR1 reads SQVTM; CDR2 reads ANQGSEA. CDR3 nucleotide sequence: TGCAGCGTGGGCGGTGGACAGGGTCGTGGCTACACCTTC. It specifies CSVGGGQGRGYTF.

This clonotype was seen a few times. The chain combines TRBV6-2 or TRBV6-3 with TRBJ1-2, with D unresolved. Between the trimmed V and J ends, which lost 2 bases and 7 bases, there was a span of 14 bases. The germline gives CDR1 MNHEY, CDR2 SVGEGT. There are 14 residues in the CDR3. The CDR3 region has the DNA TGTGCCAGCAGTTACGAAGGCTCCGGCTCTGGCTACACCTTC. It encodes CASSYEGSGSGYTF.